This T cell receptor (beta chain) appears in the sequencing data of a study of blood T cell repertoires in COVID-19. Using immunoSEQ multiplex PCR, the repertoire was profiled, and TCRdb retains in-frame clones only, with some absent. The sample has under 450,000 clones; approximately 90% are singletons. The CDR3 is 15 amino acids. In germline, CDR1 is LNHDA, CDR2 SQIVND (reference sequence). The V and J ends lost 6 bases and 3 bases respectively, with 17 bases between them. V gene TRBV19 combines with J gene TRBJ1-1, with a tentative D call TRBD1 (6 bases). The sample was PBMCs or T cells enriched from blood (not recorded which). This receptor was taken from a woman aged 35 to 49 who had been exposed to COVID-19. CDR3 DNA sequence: TGTGCCAGTAGCCTAGGTGGCAAGGGGGACACTGAAGCTTTCTTT. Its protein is CASSLGGKGDTEAFF.